Each of the 15 T cell receptor beta chains below was sequenced from the same sample in a study of T-cell reconstitution after alpha-beta-depleted transplantation in children (TCRdb year 2016). The library relied on PCR. These reads were obtained on an Illumina HiSeq 2500. TCR library preparation used molecular barcoding, with unique molecular identifiers applied to normalize quantification of the TCRbeta repertoire. Using fastp at Q25 and MiXCR, TCRdb reprocessed the public reads and kept productive beta chains. Rows are combined by CDR3 protein, so each entry shows the most common genes and DNA. Present in this sample are some 500,000 distinct CDR3 sequences, about a sixth of which were seen just once. The ten largest clonotypes hold roughly 3.3% of the sample. The sequences come from PBMCs from the stem cell graft donor, collected from the stem cell graft. The receptor source for this set is a human donor who donated a stem cell graft to a child with acute lymphoblastic leukemia.

The V call is TRBV27, the J call TRBJ2-1; D is unresolved. V was clipped by 0 bases and J by 10 bases, with 7 bases between them. The germline CDR1 and CDR2 sequences are MNHEY and SMNVEV (reference sequence). The CDR3 covers 12 residues. The CDR3 region is CASSLSGREQFF. The CDR3 coding sequence is TGTGCCAGCAGTTTATCGGGCAGGGAGCAGTTCTTC.

The chain joins TRBV5-1 to TRBJ2-1; 8 bases map to TRBD2. J gave up 4 bases and V 0 bases, and 3 bases lay outside the gene matches. The germline CDR1 and CDR2 sequences are SGHRS and YFSETQ. The CDR3 extends over 15 amino acids. The CDR3 is CASSLAQREYNEQFF. CDR3 DNA sequence: TGCGCCAGCAGCTTGGCCCAGCGGGAGTACAATGAGCAGTTCTTC.

This clonotype was observed a few times. The chain links TRBV10-3 to TRBJ2-3; 8 nucleotides match TRBD1. The CDR3 runs 17 residues. Germline V gives CDR1 ENHRY, CDR2 SYGVKD. J lost 1 base, V lost 2 bases, and 8 bases had no gene match. This chain's CDR3 is CAISEPVEDRGTDTQYF. In nucleotides, the CDR3 is TGTGCCATCAGTGAGCCGGTCGAGGACAGGGGCACAGATACGCAGTATTTT.

This CDR3 is CASSNPLAGGPHEQYF. The CDR3 bases are TGTGCCAGCAGCAATCCGTTAGCGGGAGGGCCCCACGAGCAGTACTTC. V gene TRBV7-9 combines with J gene TRBJ2-7, with 11 bases that match TRBD2. CDR1 and CDR2 from the germline V gene are SEHNR and FQNEAQ (reference sequence). The CDR3 loop spans 16 amino acids. After removal of 5 bases from V and 5 bases from J, the junction contained 11 bases not matched to a gene.

The rearrangement joins TRBV25-1 to TRBJ2-2; either TRBD1 or TRBD2 may supply D (5 bases each). The CDR3 is made up of 14 amino acids. Trimming shortened V by 7 bases and J by 5 bases, and 14 bases separated the two germline ends. Germline CDR1 MGHDK, CDR2 SYGVNS. CDR3 nucleotides: TGTGCCAGCAAAACGGGGACGGAGACCGGGGAGCTGTTTTTT. Its protein product is CASKTGTETGELFF.

There are a few counts of this clonotype. The chain couples TRBV12-3 or TRBV12-4 to TRBJ2-1, with TRBD2 matching 9 bases. The junction had 8 bases not matched to a gene; V was cut back by 6 bases and J by 5 bases. The CDR3 covers 15 residues. The CDR3 coding sequence is TGTGCCAGCAGCCCCCACGCGGGAGGGCACAATGAGCAGTTCTTC. It encodes CASSPHAGGHNEQFF.

This clonotype was seen only a few times. This chain links TRBV20-1 with TRBJ2-3, with 7 positions matching TRBD1. The CDR3 covers 15 residues. With 3 bases clipped from V and 2 bases from J, the junction kept 8 bases outside the gene matches. The germline V gene has CDR1 DFQATT and CDR2 SNEGSKA (reference sequence). The CDR3 is CSASPRDSHTDTQYF. In nucleotides, the CDR3 is TGCAGTGCTAGTCCTCGGGACAGCCACACAGATACGCAGTATTTT.

The CDR3 spells CSVEVGTGGTGELFF. The CDR3 DNA is TGCAGCGTTGAAGTAGGGACAGGTGGTACCGGGGAGCTGTTTTTT. This sequence joins TRBV29-1 and TRBJ2-2; 8 bases are shared with TRBD1. The germline CDR1 and CDR2 sequences are SQVTM and ANQGSEA. Trimming cost V 1 base and J 5 bases; bases outside gene matches: 6. The CDR3 is made up of 15 amino acids.

Notes on this clonotype: Lacking the conserved final phenylalanine or tryptophan, this CDR3 likely reflects a read error. The CDR3 loop reads CSASPWLAGSYEQYS. CDR3 in DNA: TGCAGTGCTAGCCCCTGGTTAGCGGGTAGTTACGAGCAGTACTCC. V usage is TRBV20-1 and J usage is TRBJ2-7; 7 bases line up with TRBD2. With 3 bases clipped from V and 4 bases from J, the junction kept 12 bases outside the gene matches. The CDR3 totals 15 residues. Germline V lookup: CDR1 DFQATT, CDR2 SNEGSKA (reference sequence).

The chain couples TRBV4-1 to TRBJ2-2; D gene uncertain. Trimming took off 2 bases at V and 4 bases at J, with 11 bases between the two ends. This CDR3 is 15 amino acids long. Looked up from germline, CDR1 is MGHRA and CDR2 is YSYEKL. The CDR3 here is CASSQPTSGTGELFF. The CDR3 coding sequence is TGCGCCAGCAGCCAACCTACATCAGGCACCGGGGAGCTGTTTTTT.

This clonotype was found a few times. V is TRBV7-9 and J is TRBJ1-3; a weak D match, TRBD1 (5 bases). The V end lost 6 bases, the J end lost 0 bases, and 18 bases lay between the germline ends. CDR3 length: 17 amino acids. Germline lookup yields CDR1 SEHNR and CDR2 FQNEAQ (reference sequence). The CDR3 loop reads CASRAPLRDPSGNTIYF. CDR3 in DNA: TGTGCCAGCAGGGCCCCACTCCGGGACCCCTCTGGAAACACCATATATTTT.

The chain joins TRBV15 to TRBJ2-4; D ambiguous. CDR1 is LNHNV, CDR2 YYDKDF, per germline (reference sequence). V lost 1 base to trimming and J lost 0 bases, with 13 bases between them. CDR3 length: 17 residues. DNA for the CDR3: TGTGCCACCAGCAGAGCCCCGACGGTTGGAGCCAAAAACATTCAGTACTTC. Residues: CATSRAPTVGAKNIQYF. The whole variable domain, remainder taken from reference TRBV15 and TRBJ2-4, is DAMVIQNPRYQVTQFGKPVTLSCSQTLNHNVMYWYQQKSSQAPKLLFHYYDKDFNNEADTPDNFQSRRPNTSFCFLDIRSPGLGDTAMYLCATSRAPTVGAKNIQYFGAGTRLSVL.

The chain joins TRBV6-5 to TRBJ1-5; D not resolved. The ends were cut back, 2 bases at V and 7 bases at J, with 12 bases in the middle. The CDR3 contains 14 residues. Germline CDR1 reads MNHEY; CDR2 reads SVGAGI. The CDR3 region is CASSYGLGRQPQHF. As DNA, the CDR3 is TGTGCCAGCAGTTACGGTTTGGGGAGACAGCCCCAGCATTTT.

The chain joins TRBV5-1 to TRBJ2-2; tentatively, D is TRBD1 (6 bases). Trimming took 5 bases from V and 3 from J, leaving 11 bases between them. The germline gives CDR1 SGHRS, CDR2 YFSETQ. The CDR3 runs 14 residues. The CDR3 bases are TGCGCCAGCAGATACAGGGTACACACCGGGGAGCTGTTTTTT. Its translation: CASRYRVHTGELFF.

This clonotype was seen more than once but under ten times. The J gene is TRBJ1-1, the V gene TRBV29-1, with D unresolved. Trimming stripped 8 bases from V and 1 base from J, with 8 bases between. The germline gives CDR1 SQVTM, CDR2 ANQGSEA. CDR3 length equals 11 residues. DNA of the CDR3: TGCAGCACCGTGGGGAACACTGAAGCTTTCTTT. Translation gives CSTVGNTEAFF.